Listed below are T cell receptor beta chains from one sample, sequenced in a study of T-cell memory formation after mild COVID-19. TCRdb ran MiXCR on the 5' RACE reads and lists one entry per CDR3 protein. In the table there are roughly 500,000 distinct CDR3 sequences, around 20% of which are singletons. The source material was PBMCs or a T cell subset sorted from them (not recorded which). All receptors derive from an adult woman who had mild COVID-19 (a few samples of this study predate the infection). Cell type and time point are not known. CDR3s include the opening cysteine and the closing phenylalanine or tryptophan. The D gene is left open where the match is weak. Only some rows state a clone size, as once, few, many or a class for expanded clones.

d_call: NA; v_call: TRBV5-1; j_call: TRBJ1-1; clone_size: NA; cdr3_aa: CASSFEYRAPAFF; cdr3_nt: TGCGCCAGCAGCTTCGAGTACAGGGCACCAGCTTTCTTT
d_call: NA; v_call: TRBV5-1; j_call: TRBJ2-1; clone_size: NA; cdr3_aa: CASSQRGSSYNEQFF; cdr3_nt: TGCGCCAGCAGTCAACGGGGTAGCTCCTACAATGAGCAGTTCTTC
d_call: TRBD1; v_call: TRBV7-8; j_call: TRBJ2-2; clone_size: NA; cdr3_aa: CASSPQGASFRGTGELFF; cdr3_nt: TGTGCCAGCAGCCCACAGGGGGCTTCCTTCAGAGGCACCGGGGAGCTGTTTTTT
d_call: NA; v_call: TRBV30; j_call: TRBJ1-1; clone_size: NA; cdr3_aa: CAWSVWRVNTEAFF; cdr3_nt: TGTGCCTGGAGTGTTTGGAGGGTGAACACTGAAGCTTTCTTT
d_call: NA; v_call: TRBV27; j_call: TRBJ2-2; clone_size: NA; cdr3_aa: CASSLKTGTMNTGELFF; cdr3_nt: TGTGCCAGCTCCCTAAAAACCGGGACGATGAACACCGGGGAGCTGTTTTTT
d_call: NA; v_call: TRBV30; j_call: TRBJ1-1; clone_size: few; cdr3_aa: CAWSELNTEAFF; cdr3_nt: TGTGCCTGGAGTGAGTTGAACACTGAAGCTTTCTTT
d_call: NA; v_call: TRBV15; j_call: TRBJ2-5; clone_size: few; cdr3_aa: CATSEDTIQETQYF; cdr3_nt: TGTGCCACCAGTGAAGACACGATCCAAGAGACCCAGTACTTC
d_call: NA; v_call: TRBV5-5; j_call: TRBJ2-7; clone_size: few; cdr3_aa: CASSLRRAPYEQYF; cdr3_nt: TGTGCCAGCAGCTTAAGGAGGGCCCCCTACGAGCAGTACTTC
d_call: NA; v_call: TRBV20-1; j_call: TRBJ1-3; clone_size: NA; cdr3_aa: CSARGDSGQPSGNTIHF; cdr3_nt: TGCAGTGCTAGAGGGGACTCCGGACAACCCTCTGGAAACACCATACATTTT
d_call: NA; v_call: TRBV5-5; j_call: TRBJ1-5; clone_size: NA; cdr3_aa: CASSLSDGRNQPQHF; cdr3_nt: TGTGCCAGCAGCTTGTCCGACGGGCGCAATCAGCCCCAGCATTTT
d_call: NA; v_call: TRBV7-9; j_call: TRBJ1-2; clone_size: few; cdr3_aa: CASSFGGGGSGEANYGYTF; cdr3_nt: TGTGCCAGCAGCTTTGGAGGCGGTGGTTCGGGGGAGGCTAACTATGGCTACACCTTC
d_call: NA; v_call: TRBV6-6; j_call: TRBJ2-1; clone_size: NA; cdr3_aa: CASSQTGSGEQFF; cdr3_nt: TGTGCCAGCAGTCAAACAGGGTCTGGCGAGCAGTTCTTC
d_call: NA; v_call: TRBV21-1; j_call: TRBJ2-5; clone_size: NA; cdr3_aa: CASSKDHEETQYF; cdr3_nt: TGTGCCAGCAGCAAAGACCATGAGGAGACCCAGTACTTC
d_call: NA; v_call: TRBV7-9; j_call: TRBJ2-6; clone_size: few; cdr3_aa: CASQDRSGANVLTF; cdr3_nt: TGTGCCAGTCAAGACAGGTCTGGGGCCAACGTCCTGACTTTC
d_call: NA; v_call: TRBV6-1; j_call: TRBJ2-3; clone_size: NA; cdr3_aa: CASRAASAPVTDTQYF; cdr3_nt: TGTGCCAGCCGAGCCGCTTCGGCCCCAGTGACAGATACGCAGTATTTT
d_call: TRBD2; v_call: TRBV20-1; j_call: TRBJ2-3; clone_size: NA; cdr3_aa: CSAPGGTSITDTQYF; cdr3_nt: TGCAGTGCACCCGGGGGGACTAGCATCACAGATACGCAGTATTTT
d_call: NA; v_call: TRBV29-1; j_call: TRBJ2-7; clone_size: many; cdr3_aa: CSVELAPYEQYF; cdr3_nt: TGCAGCGTTGAACTAGCCCCGTACGAGCAGTACTTC
d_call: TRBD1; v_call: TRBV3-1; j_call: TRBJ2-1; clone_size: NA; cdr3_aa: CASTDPGQGVNEQFF; cdr3_nt: TGTGCCAGCACCGACCCCGGGCAGGGGGTAAATGAGCAGTTCTTC
d_call: NA; v_call: TRBV7-2; j_call: TRBJ2-1; clone_size: NA; cdr3_aa: CASSLAGSYEQFF; cdr3_nt: TGTGCCAGCAGCTTAGCTGGTAGCTATGAGCAGTTCTTC
d_call: NA; v_call: TRBV7-9; j_call: TRBJ2-5; clone_size: NA; cdr3_aa: CASSQALVQETQYF; cdr3_nt: TGTGCCAGCAGCCAGGCACTAGTGCAAGAGACCCAGTACTTC
d_call: TRBD2; v_call: TRBV5-1; j_call: TRBJ2-7; clone_size: NA; cdr3_aa: CASSLDGLASSYEQYF; cdr3_nt: TGCGCCAGCAGCTTGGATGGACTAGCTAGTTCCTACGAGCAGTACTTC
d_call: TRBD1; v_call: TRBV3-1; j_call: TRBJ2-1; clone_size: NA; cdr3_aa: CASRLTGGSYNEQFF; cdr3_nt: TGTGCCAGCAGGCTTACAGGGGGCTCCTACAATGAGCAGTTCTTC
d_call: NA; v_call: TRBV15; j_call: TRBJ1-3; clone_size: NA; cdr3_aa: CATSRDRGNTIYF; cdr3_nt: TGTGCCACCAGCAGAGACAGGGGAAACACCATATATTTT
d_call: NA; v_call: TRBV9; j_call: TRBJ2-3; clone_size: few; cdr3_aa: CASSPTSLLTDTQYF; cdr3_nt: TGTGCCAGCAGCCCGACATCCTTGCTCACAGATACGCAGTATTTT
d_call: TRBD1; v_call: TRBV5-1; j_call: TRBJ2-7; clone_size: few; cdr3_aa: CASSTGTGAHEQYF; cdr3_nt: TGCGCCAGCAGCACCGGGACAGGGGCCCACGAGCAGTACTTC
d_call: NA; v_call: TRBV4-3; j_call: TRBJ2-1; clone_size: few; cdr3_aa: CASSQDGGNEQFF; cdr3_nt: TGCGCCAGCAGCCAAGATGGGGGCAATGAGCAGTTCTTC
d_call: TRBD1; v_call: TRBV5-1; j_call: TRBJ1-6; clone_size: NA; cdr3_aa: CASSWTGGSNYNSPLHF; cdr3_nt: TGCGCCAGCAGCTGGACAGGGGGCTCGAATTATAATTCACCCCTCCACTTT
d_call: TRBD1; v_call: TRBV6-4; j_call: TRBJ2-2; clone_size: NA; cdr3_aa: CASSDGTGGSGTGELFF; cdr3_nt: TGTGCCAGCAGTGACGGGACAGGGGGCTCGGGGACCGGGGAGCTGTTTTTT
d_call: NA; v_call: TRBV5-4; j_call: TRBJ1-4; clone_size: NA; cdr3_aa: CASSLPRDGNEKLFF; cdr3_nt: TGTGCCAGCAGCCTCCCCCGCGACGGCAATGAAAAACTGTTTTTT
d_call: TRBD1; v_call: TRBV12-3/TRBV12-4; j_call: TRBJ1-5; clone_size: NA; cdr3_aa: CASSFVDPDRAYNQPQHF; cdr3_nt: TGTGCCAGCAGTTTTGTCGACCCGGACAGGGCATACAATCAGCCCCAGCATTTT
d_call: TRBD2; v_call: TRBV5-6; j_call: TRBJ2-5; clone_size: NA; cdr3_aa: CASSASGVGVETQYF; cdr3_nt: TGTGCCAGCAGCGCAAGCGGGGTGGGTGTAGAGACCCAGTACTTC
d_call: TRBD2; v_call: TRBV7-3; j_call: TRBJ2-3; clone_size: NA; cdr3_aa: CASSLTPGLAGGWNTQYF; cdr3_nt: TGTGCCAGCAGCTTAACCCCAGGACTAGCGGGAGGGTGGAATACGCAGTATTTT
d_call: NA; v_call: TRBV28; j_call: TRBJ1-5; clone_size: NA; cdr3_aa: CASSDTGLHQPQHF; cdr3_nt: TGTGCCAGCAGCGACACAGGGTTGCATCAGCCCCAGCATTTT
d_call: NA; v_call: TRBV9; j_call: TRBJ2-5; clone_size: NA; cdr3_aa: CASSGALRPAGEETQYF; cdr3_nt: TGTGCCAGCAGCGGAGCCCTCCGCCCCGCGGGTGAAGAGACCCAGTACTTC
d_call: NA; v_call: TRBV5-6; j_call: TRBJ1-1; clone_size: many; cdr3_aa: CASSSVGGGRNTEAFF; cdr3_nt: TGTGCCAGCAGCTCCGTTGGAGGCGGGAGGAACACTGAAGCTTTCTTT
d_call: NA; v_call: TRBV30; j_call: TRBJ1-2; clone_size: NA; cdr3_aa: CAWSVLAYGYTF; cdr3_nt: TGTGCCTGGAGTGTACTGGCCTATGGCTACACCTTC
d_call: NA; v_call: TRBV10-3; j_call: TRBJ2-1; clone_size: few; cdr3_aa: CAISEGGPSYNEQFF; cdr3_nt: TGTGCCATCAGTGAGGGGGGGCCTTCCTACAATGAGCAGTTCTTC
d_call: NA; v_call: TRBV7-9; j_call: TRBJ2-7; clone_size: NA; cdr3_aa: CASSPQQAASSYEQYF; cdr3_nt: TGTGCCAGCAGCCCCCAGCAGGCCGCGAGCTCCTACGAGCAGTACTTC
d_call: NA; v_call: TRBV14; j_call: TRBJ2-1; clone_size: NA; cdr3_aa: CASSQSPGGSNEQFF; cdr3_nt: TGTGCCAGCAGCCAATCCCCAGGGGGGAGCAATGAGCAGTTCTTC
d_call: NA; v_call: TRBV9; j_call: TRBJ2-7; clone_size: NA; cdr3_aa: CASSASPGLAYEQYF; cdr3_nt: TGTGCCAGCAGCGCCTCTCCGGGACTCGCCTACGAGCAGTACTTC
d_call: NA; v_call: TRBV30; j_call: TRBJ2-2; clone_size: NA; cdr3_aa: CAWNRLAAGELFF; cdr3_nt: TGTGCCTGGAACCGGCTTGCAGCCGGGGAGCTGTTTTTT
d_call: NA; v_call: TRBV6-6; j_call: TRBJ2-3; clone_size: NA; cdr3_aa: CASSYPKLTDTQYF; cdr3_nt: TGTGCCAGCAGTTACCCCAAACTGACAGATACGCAGTATTTT
d_call: NA; v_call: TRBV6-2/TRBV6-3; j_call: TRBJ2-2; clone_size: many; cdr3_aa: CASCGGNTGELFF; cdr3_nt: TGTGCCAGCTGTGGTGGTAACACCGGGGAGCTGTTTTTT
d_call: NA; v_call: TRBV5-6; j_call: TRBJ1-5; clone_size: few; cdr3_aa: CASSLPPGTGSHQPQHF; cdr3_nt: TGTGCCAGCAGCTTGCCCCCCGGGACGGGGAGCCATCAGCCCCAGCATTTT
d_call: TRBD2; v_call: TRBV7-9; j_call: TRBJ2-1; clone_size: NA; cdr3_aa: CASSLGLAEISLNEQFF; cdr3_nt: TGTGCCAGCAGCCTCGGACTAGCGGAAATCTCGTTGAATGAGCAGTTCTTC
d_call: NA; v_call: TRBV6-2/TRBV6-3; j_call: TRBJ2-7; clone_size: NA; cdr3_aa: CASRRTSGFEQYF; cdr3_nt: TGTGCCAGCAGAAGGACATCAGGTTTCGAGCAGTACTTC
d_call: NA; v_call: TRBV7-2; j_call: TRBJ2-1; clone_size: few; cdr3_aa: CASSLESLAGNEQFF; cdr3_nt: TGTGCCAGCAGCTTAGAGAGCTTGGCAGGCAATGAGCAGTTCTTC
d_call: NA; v_call: TRBV29-1; j_call: TRBJ2-1; clone_size: few; cdr3_aa: CSVVMGSGNGYNEQFF; cdr3_nt: TGCAGCGTTGTAATGGGCTCGGGAAACGGGTACAATGAGCAGTTCTTC
d_call: NA; v_call: TRBV18; j_call: TRBJ2-3; clone_size: many; cdr3_aa: CASSPESTDTQYF; cdr3_nt: TGTGCCAGCTCACCGGAAAGCACAGATACGCAGTATTTT
d_call: NA; v_call: TRBV7-2; j_call: TRBJ2-3; clone_size: NA; cdr3_aa: CASKLSRGSTDTQYF; cdr3_nt: TGTGCCAGCAAGCTTAGTAGGGGGAGTACAGATACGCAGTATTTT